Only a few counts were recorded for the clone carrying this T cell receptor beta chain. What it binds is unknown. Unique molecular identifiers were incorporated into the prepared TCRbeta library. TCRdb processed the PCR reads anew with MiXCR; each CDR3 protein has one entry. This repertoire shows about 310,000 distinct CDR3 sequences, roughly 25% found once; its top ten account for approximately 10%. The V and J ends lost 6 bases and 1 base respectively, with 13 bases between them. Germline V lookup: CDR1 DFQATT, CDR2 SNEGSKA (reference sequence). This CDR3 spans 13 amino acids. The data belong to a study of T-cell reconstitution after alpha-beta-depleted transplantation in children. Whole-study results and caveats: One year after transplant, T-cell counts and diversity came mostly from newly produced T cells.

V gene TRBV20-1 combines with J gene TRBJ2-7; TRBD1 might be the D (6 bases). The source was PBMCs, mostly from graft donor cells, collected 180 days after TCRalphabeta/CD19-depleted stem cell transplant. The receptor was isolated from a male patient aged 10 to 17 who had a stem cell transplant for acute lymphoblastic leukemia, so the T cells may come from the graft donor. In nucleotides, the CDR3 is TGCAGTGCCACTCTTGGACAGTCCTACGAGCAGTACTTC. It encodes CSATLGQSYEQYF.